This is a list of T cell receptor beta chains from one sample in a study of T cells expressing NK-cell markers. TCRdb re-called the 5' RACE reads and catalogs CDR3 proteins one per entry, DNA excluded. The specimen's table records hundreds of thousands of distinct CDR3 sequences. Sequencing input: blood T cells: a sorted CD56 or NKG2C T cell subset, CD4+ or CD8+ T cells, or bulk PBMC T cells (not recorded which). These receptors were obtained from a woman aged 18 to 75 in good health. The CDR3 runs from the conserved cysteine through the conserved F or W.

TRBJ2-1	TRBV29-1	CSASPRRGLYNEQFF
TRBJ2-5	TRBV20-1	CSASGAGGQWETQYF
TRBJ1-2	TRBV29-1	CSVANTGATNYGYTF
TRBJ2-1	TRBV7-3	CASSLFGEIGSYNEQFF
TRBJ1-2	TRBV3-1	CASSAGGLYGYTF
TRBJ2-1	TRBV30	CAWSPLYNEQFF
TRBJ2-1	TRBV6-5	CASSSPRSGNMDEQFF
TRBJ1-6	TRBV20-1	CSAREISRTGLKPLHF
TRBJ1-2	TRBV4-3	CASSQDLRRGYTF
TRBJ1-4	TRBV20-1	CSAGPGRREKLFF
TRBJ2-6	TRBV7-9	CASSQTGGGANVLTF
TRBJ1-4	TRBV7-2	CASSSGQLNEKLFF
TRBJ1-2	TRBV4-3	CASSQDLSRSYTF
TRBJ2-1	TRBV20-1	CSAFSSGRAGSYNEQFF
TRBJ1-1	TRBV6-6	CASSYAQGAEAFF
TRBJ2-3	TRBV4-3	CASSGEGLTDTQYF
TRBJ2-2	TRBV11-2	CATARGGTGELFF
TRBJ1-1	TRBV5-5	CASSLAGRAGTEAFF
TRBJ1-1	TRBV20-1	CSAYRGRDTEAFF
TRBJ2-2	TRBV11-2	CASRSRLAGGRTGELFF
TRBJ1-5	TRBV7-9	CASSLGGQGGQPQHF
TRBJ1-2	TRBV7-2	CASRTVVPYGYTF
TRBJ2-1	TRBV7-3	CASSNSPQGGEQFF
TRBJ1-1	TRBV11-2	CASSPSLGSGAFF
TRBJ2-3	TRBV11-2	CASSWGGSWEDTQYF
TRBJ1-4	TRBV20-1	CSARAGQGMLEKLFF
TRBJ2-5	TRBV5-1	CASSLAPGGTGETQYF
TRBJ1-5	TRBV12-3/TRBV12-4	CASSLGWAQHF
TRBJ1-6	TRBV7-3	CASSLTGRGNSPLHF
TRBJ2-5	TRBV20-1	CSAPGTGKPAQETQYF
TRBJ2-3	TRBV7-2	CASSPKGASGGADTQYF
TRBJ2-1	TRBV15	CATSRDLRNNEQFF
TRBJ1-2	TRBV5-5	CASSLGPGAAYGYTF
TRBJ2-3	TRBV20-1	CSAREGRSDTQYF
TRBJ1-2	TRBV14	CASSPGQLNGYTF
TRBJ2-2	TRBV7-9	CASSFETGNRGGELFF
TRBJ1-3	TRBV6-2/TRBV6-3	CASTRPPPMDTIYF
TRBJ2-5	TRBV7-9	CASSSYRDWETQYF
TRBJ2-3	TRBV20-1	CSATRSLTDTQYF
TRBJ2-3	TRBV5-6	CASSVSGRVTDTQYF
TRBJ2-1	TRBV5-1	CASSSGKRGGTYNEQFF
TRBJ1-3	TRBV20-1	CSARVKGTGSGNTIYF
TRBJ1-6	TRBV4-1	CASSRNLQWTNSPLHF
TRBJ1-6	TRBV6-6	CASSYNSPLHF
TRBJ1-2	TRBV29-1	CSVSTGTGRYGYTF
TRBJ1-1	TRBV12-3/TRBV12-4	CASTALGPGAAFF
TRBJ1-2	TRBV3-1	CASSQGVGGGYTF
TRBJ1-4	TRBV18	CASFRAGHNEKLFF
TRBJ2-2	TRBV9	CASSVWGGELFF
TRBJ2-3	TRBV20-1	CSARGEGRFRTDTQYF
TRBJ2-1	TRBV20-1	CSARVRVRPDNEQFF
TRBJ2-5	TRBV12-3/TRBV12-4	CASSFGGRAVKTQYF
TRBJ2-3	TRBV5-1	CASSPSWRGSTDTQYF
TRBJ2-7	TRBV7-8	CASSPAGTSSEEQYF
TRBJ1-2	TRBV6-2/TRBV6-3	CASSRSRDRDYGYTF
TRBJ2-7	TRBV3-1	CASCKGAYEQYF